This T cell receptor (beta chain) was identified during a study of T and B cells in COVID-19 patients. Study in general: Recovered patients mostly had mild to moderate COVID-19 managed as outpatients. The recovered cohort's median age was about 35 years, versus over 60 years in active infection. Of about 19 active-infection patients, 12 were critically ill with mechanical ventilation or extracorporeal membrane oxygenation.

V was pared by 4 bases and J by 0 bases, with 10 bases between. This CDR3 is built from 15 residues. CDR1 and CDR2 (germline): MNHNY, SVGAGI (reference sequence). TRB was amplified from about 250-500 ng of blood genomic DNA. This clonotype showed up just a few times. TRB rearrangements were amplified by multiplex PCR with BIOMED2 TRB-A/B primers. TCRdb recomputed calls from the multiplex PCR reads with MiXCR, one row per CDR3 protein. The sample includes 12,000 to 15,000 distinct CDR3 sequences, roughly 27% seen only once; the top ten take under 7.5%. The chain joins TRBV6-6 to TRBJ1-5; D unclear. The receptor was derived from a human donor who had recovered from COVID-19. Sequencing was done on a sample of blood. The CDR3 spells CASSLGANSNQPQHF. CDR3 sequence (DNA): TGTGCCAGCAGTTTGGGCGCGAATAGCAATCAGCCCCAGCATTTT.